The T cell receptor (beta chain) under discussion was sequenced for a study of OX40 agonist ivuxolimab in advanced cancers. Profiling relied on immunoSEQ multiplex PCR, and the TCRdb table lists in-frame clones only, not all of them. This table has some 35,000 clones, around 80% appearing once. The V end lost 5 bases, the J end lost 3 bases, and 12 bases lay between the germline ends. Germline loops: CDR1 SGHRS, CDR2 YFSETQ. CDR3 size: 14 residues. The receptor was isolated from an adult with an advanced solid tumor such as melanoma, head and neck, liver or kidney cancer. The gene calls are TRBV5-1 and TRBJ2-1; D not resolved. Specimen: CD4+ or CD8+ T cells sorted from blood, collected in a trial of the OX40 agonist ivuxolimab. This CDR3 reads CASRLRDLYNEQFF. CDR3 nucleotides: TGCGCCAGCAGGCTCCGAGACCTCTACAATGAGCAGTTCTTC.